This T cell receptor (beta chain) was captured in a study of cytomegalovirus exposure and HLA in healthy donors. General observations from the study: Among CMV-associated TCR beta chains, most appeared HLA-restricted in a later analysis. Specific recognition of CMV antigens was confirmed in vitro for a few chains (all CMV-associated).

Healthy donors of bone marrow made up the group. The study sampled nominally healthy donors, though unrecorded immune exposures were likely. Germline V gene data show CDR1 as SGHTA and CDR2 as FQGTGA. The CDR3 is made up of 15 amino acids. V lost 1 base and J lost 2, with 11 bases in between. The PCR had 60 Vbeta and 13 Jbeta primers. Clones were read by immunoSEQ multiplex PCR, and TCRdb kept only the in-frame ones, dropping some. The sample records 170,000 or so clones, under 80% being singletons. Details on this clone: Antigen specificity is unknown.

Input material: PBMCs. The TCR comes from a woman in her 50s in good health and CMV-seropositive. V is TRBV7-3 and J is TRBJ2-5; D is unclear. CDR3 in DNA: TGTGCCAGCAGCTTAAATAGTCTTCAACAAGAGACCCAGTACTTC. Translating gives CASSLNSLQQETQYF.